Sequencing of this T cell receptor beta chain was carried out in a study of PD-1 blockade in mismatch repair-deficient tumors. All patients were mismatch repair deficient, assessed by either PCR or immunohistochemistry. The TCR-sequenced patients were a few responders to pembrolizumab. In regard to this clone: Its antigen is not identified.

CDR3 length: 15 residues. The V and J ends lost 6 bases and 2 bases, in that order; junction bases with no gene match: 7. Germline assignment: CDR1 KGHSH and CDR2 LQKENI. Study outcomes and limitations: Tumor-resident clones, often undetectable pretreatment in blood, expanded then contracted after pembrolizumab.

TCRdb's table, derived via immunoSEQ multiplex PCR, lists solely in-frame clones and lacks some. The data contain 75,000 to 85,000 clones, more than 65% of them singletons. The V gene is TRBV18, the J gene TRBJ2-7; 10 nucleotides match TRBD1. Sequences were derived from peripheral blood, sampled 12 weeks after starting pembrolizumab. The TCR comes from an adult with mismatch repair-deficient cancer. CDR3 residues: CASSPRQGATYEQYF. The CDR3 coding sequence is TGTGCCAGCTCCCCGAGACAGGGGGCAACCTACGAGCAGTACTTC.